This T cell receptor (beta chain) was sequenced in a study of blood T cell repertoires in COVID-19. Turning to the study itself: Italy, Spain and the United States were the sources of the convalescent and acute COVID-19 samples. The cDNA or gDNA used as material had been derived from T cells, B-cell-depleted T cells, or PBMCs.

In the original analysis: From reference gene primer amplification, estimates of nucleated cell counts were derived. Method: immunoSEQ multiplex PCR; TCRdb's copy keeps in-frame clones and lacks some. The V and J calls and clone size are taken from that table; D and trimming were inferred from the DNA. This table holds 350,000 to 400,000 clones, 89% found once. Recruited during active infection, patients (from Seattle) were subsequently followed longitudinally. Germline loops: CDR1 WNHNN, CDR2 SYGVQD (reference sequence). V trimming: 3 bases; J trimming: 2 bases; junction bases outside the gene matches: 8. This CDR3 has 16 residues.

The receptor was derived from a woman between 25 and 40 years old with COVID-19, enrolled during active disease. V and J are TRBV10-1 and TRBJ2-3; 7 bases are a match to TRBD1. What was sequenced was peripheral blood. For the CDR3, the DNA is TGCGCCAGCAGTGATTTTGGGGACAGCTCCACAGATACGCAGTATTTT. As protein: CASSDFGDSSTDTQYF.